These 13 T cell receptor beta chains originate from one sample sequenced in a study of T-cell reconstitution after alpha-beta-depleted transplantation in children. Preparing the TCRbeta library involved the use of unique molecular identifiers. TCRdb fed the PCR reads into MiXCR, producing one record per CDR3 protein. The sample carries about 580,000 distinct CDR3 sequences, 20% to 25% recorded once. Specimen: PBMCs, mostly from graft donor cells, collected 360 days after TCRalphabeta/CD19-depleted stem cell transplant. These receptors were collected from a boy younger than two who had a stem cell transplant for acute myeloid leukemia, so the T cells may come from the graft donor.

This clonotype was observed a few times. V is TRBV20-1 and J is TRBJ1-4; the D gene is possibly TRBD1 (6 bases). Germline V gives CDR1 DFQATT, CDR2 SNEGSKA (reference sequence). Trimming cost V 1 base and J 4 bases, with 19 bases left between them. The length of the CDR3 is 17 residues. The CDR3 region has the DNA TGCAGTGCTAGAGGCCCAACCGCCCGGACAGTTAATGAAAAACTGTTTTTT. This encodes CSARGPTARTVNEKLFF.

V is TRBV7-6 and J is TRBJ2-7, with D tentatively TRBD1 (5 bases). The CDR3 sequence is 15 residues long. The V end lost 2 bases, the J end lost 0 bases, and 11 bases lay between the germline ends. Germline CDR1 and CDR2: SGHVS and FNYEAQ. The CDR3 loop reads CASSLNRGPSYEQYV. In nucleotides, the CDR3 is TGTGCCAGCAGCTTAAATAGGGGCCCCTCCTACGAGCAGTACGTC.

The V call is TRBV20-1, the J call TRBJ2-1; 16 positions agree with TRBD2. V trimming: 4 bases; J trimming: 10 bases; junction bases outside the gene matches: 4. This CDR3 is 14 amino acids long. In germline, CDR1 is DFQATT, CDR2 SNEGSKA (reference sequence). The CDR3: CSATGLAGGLEQFF. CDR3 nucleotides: TGCAGTGCTACGGGACTAGCGGGGGGGTTGGAGCAGTTCTTC.

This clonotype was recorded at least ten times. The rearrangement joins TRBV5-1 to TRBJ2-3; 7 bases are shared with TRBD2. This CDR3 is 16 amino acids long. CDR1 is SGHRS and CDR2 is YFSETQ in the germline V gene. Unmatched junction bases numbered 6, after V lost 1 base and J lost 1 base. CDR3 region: CASSLWGGDRTDTQYF. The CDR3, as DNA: TGCGCCAGCAGCTTGTGGGGAGGGGACCGCACAGATACGCAGTATTTT.

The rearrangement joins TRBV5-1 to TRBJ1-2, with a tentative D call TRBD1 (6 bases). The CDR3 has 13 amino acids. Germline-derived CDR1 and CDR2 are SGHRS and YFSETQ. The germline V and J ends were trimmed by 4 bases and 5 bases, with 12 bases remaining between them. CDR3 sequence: CASSRGRGYGYTF. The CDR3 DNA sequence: TGCGCCAGCAGCCGGGGGCGGGGATATGGCTACACCTTC.

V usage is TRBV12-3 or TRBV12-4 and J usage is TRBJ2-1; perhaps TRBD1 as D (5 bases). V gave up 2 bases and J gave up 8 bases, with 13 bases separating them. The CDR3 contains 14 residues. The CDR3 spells CASSLRAGYDEQFF. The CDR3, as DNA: TGTGCCAGCAGTTTAAGGGCAGGGTACGATGAGCAGTTCTTC.

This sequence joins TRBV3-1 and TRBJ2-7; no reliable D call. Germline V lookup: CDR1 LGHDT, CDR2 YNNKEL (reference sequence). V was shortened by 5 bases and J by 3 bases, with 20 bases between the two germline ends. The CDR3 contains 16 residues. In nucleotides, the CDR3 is TGTGCCAGCAGCTCCGTAACGTGGTCCAGAAACTACGAGCAGTACTTC. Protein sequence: CASSSVTWSRNYEQYF.

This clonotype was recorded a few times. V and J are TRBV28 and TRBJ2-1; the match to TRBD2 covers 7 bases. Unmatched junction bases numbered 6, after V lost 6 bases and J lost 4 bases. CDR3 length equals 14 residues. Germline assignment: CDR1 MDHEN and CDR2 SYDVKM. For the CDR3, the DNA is TGTGCCAGCAGGACGGGGGGACCTTACAATGAGCAGTTCTTC. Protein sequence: CASRTGGPYNEQFF.

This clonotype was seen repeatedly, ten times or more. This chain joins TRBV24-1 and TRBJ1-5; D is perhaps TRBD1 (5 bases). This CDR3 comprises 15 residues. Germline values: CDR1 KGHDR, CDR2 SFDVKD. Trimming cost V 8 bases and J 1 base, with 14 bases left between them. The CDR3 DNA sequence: TGTGCCACCATGGGGCATGGGCCCAGCAATCAGCCCCAGCATTTT. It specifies CATMGHGPSNQPQHF.

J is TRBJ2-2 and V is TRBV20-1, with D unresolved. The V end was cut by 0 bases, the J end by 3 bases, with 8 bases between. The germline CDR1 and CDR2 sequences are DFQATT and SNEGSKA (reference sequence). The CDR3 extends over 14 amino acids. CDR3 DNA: TGCAGTGCTAGAGATCGGCAGTACACCGGGGAGCTGTTTTTT. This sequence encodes CSARDRQYTGELFF.

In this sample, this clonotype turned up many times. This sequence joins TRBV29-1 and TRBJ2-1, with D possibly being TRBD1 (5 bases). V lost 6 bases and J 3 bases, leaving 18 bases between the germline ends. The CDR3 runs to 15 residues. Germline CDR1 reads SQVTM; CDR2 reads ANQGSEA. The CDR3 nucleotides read TGCAGCGTAGAGGCCCAGGGTTTTGGCTACAATGAGCAGTTCTTC. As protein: CSVEAQGFGYNEQFF.

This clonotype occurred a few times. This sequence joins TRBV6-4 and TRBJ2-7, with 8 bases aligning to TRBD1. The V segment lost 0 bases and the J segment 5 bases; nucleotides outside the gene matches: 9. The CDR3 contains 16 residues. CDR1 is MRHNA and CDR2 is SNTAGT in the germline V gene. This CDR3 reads CASSDSRTGRSHEQYF. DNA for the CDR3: TGTGCCAGCAGTGACTCAAGGACAGGGAGGTCCCACGAGCAGTACTTC.

The CDR3 region has the DNA TGTGCCAGCAGTCAACTAGCGGGGGTCAATGAGCAGTTCTTC. Translating it yields CASSQLAGVNEQFF. This sequence joins TRBV12-3 or TRBV12-4 and TRBJ2-1; TRBD2 agrees at 11 bases. The CDR3 is 14 amino acids. With V trimmed by 5 bases and J by 6 bases, 3 bases remained unmatched.